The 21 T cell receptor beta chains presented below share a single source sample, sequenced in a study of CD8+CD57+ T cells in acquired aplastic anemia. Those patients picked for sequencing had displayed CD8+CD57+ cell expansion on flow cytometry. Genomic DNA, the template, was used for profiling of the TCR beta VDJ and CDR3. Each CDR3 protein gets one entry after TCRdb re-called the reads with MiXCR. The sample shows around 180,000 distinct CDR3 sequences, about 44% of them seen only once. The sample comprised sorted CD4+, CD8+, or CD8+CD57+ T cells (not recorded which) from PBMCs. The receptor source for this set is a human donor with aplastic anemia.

The CDR3 protein is CASSSPAGTTNSPLHF. The DNA of the CDR3 is TGTGCCAGCAGCTCCCCGGCCGGCACCACCAATTCACCCCTCCACTTT. The chain links TRBV7-3 to TRBJ1-6; D is unresolved. V lost 4 bases, J lost 7 bases, and 17 bases lay in between. Per the germline V gene, CDR1 is SGHTA and CDR2 is FQGTGA. This CDR3 region has 16 residues.

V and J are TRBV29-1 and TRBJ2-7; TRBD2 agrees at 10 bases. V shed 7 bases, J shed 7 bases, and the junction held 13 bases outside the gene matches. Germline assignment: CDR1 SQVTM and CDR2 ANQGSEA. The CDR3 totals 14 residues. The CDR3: CSGGTSAERREQYF. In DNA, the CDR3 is TGCAGCGGCGGGACTAGCGCGGAACGGAGGGAGCAGTACTTC.

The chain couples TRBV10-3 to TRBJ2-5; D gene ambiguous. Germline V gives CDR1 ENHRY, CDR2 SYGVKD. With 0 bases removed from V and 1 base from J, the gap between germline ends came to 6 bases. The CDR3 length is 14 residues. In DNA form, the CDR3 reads TGTGCCATCAGTGAGTCTGGCGTCCAAGAGACCCAGTACTTC. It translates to CAISESGVQETQYF.

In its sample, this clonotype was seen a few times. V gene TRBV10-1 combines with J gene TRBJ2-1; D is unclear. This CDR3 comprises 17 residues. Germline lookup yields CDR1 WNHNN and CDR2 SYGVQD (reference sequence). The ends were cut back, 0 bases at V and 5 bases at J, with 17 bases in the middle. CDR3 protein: CASSESGMHSLNNEQFF. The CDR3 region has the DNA TGCGCCAGCAGTGAGTCCGGCATGCACTCTCTTAACAATGAGCAGTTCTTC.

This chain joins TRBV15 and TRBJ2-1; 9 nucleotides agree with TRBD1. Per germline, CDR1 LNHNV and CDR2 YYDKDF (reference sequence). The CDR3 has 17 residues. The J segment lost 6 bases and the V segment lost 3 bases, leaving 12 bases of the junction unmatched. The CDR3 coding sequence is TGTGCCACCAGCAGCTCCAGGTCGGGACAGGGTGGCAATGAGCAGTTCTTC. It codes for CATSSSRSGQGGNEQFF.

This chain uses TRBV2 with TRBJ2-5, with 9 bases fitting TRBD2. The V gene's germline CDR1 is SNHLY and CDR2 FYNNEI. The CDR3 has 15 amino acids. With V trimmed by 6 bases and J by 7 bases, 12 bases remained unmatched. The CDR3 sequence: CASRETSGAPVTQYF. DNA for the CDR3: TGTGCCAGCAGGGAGACTAGCGGAGCCCCAGTGACCCAGTACTTC.

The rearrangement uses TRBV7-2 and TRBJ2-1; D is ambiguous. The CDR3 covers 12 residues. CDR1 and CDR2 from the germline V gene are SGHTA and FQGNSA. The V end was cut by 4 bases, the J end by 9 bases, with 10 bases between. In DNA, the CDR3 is TGTGCCAGCAGCTCCCGTAGTGGTGAGCAGTTCTTC. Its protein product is CASSSRSGEQFF.

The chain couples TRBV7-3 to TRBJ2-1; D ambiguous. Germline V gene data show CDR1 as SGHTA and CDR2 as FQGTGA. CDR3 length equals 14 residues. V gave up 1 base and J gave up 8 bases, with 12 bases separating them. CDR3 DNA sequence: TGTGCCAGCAGCTTAAGTCTCAGCAGCCATGAGCAGTTCTTC. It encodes CASSLSLSSHEQFF.

The chain's CDR3 is CASSQFSSSSYNEQFF. In nucleotides, the CDR3 is TGTGCCAGCAGCCAATTCAGTTCGAGCTCCTACAATGAGCAGTTCTTC. The chain has TRBV14 and TRBJ2-1; no reliable D call. Germline V gene lookup returns CDR1 SGHDN and CDR2 FVKESK. The CDR3 spans 16 residues. Trimming cost V 2 bases and J 0 bases, with 11 bases left between them. Full variable domain (missing parts from reference TRBV14 and TRBJ2-1): EAGVTQFPSHSVIEKGQTVTLRCDPISGHDNLYWYRRVMGKEIKFLLHFVKESKQDESGMPNNRFLAERTGGTYSTLKVQPAELEDSGVYFCASSQFSSSSYNEQFFGPGTRLTVL.

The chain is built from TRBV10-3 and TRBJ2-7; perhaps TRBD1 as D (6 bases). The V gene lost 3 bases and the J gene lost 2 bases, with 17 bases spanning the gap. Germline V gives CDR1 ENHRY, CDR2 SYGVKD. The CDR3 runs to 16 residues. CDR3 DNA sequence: TGTGCCATCAGTGAATTTGGTCGGGACACGACCTACGAGCAGTACTTC. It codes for CAISEFGRDTTYEQYF.

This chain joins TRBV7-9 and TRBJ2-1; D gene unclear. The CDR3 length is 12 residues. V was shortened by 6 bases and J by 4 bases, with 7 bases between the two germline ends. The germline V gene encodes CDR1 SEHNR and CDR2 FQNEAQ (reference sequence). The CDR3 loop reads CASSWGYNEQFF. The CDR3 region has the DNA TGTGCCAGCAGTTGGGGATACAATGAGCAGTTCTTC.

As DNA, the CDR3 is TGTGCCAGCAGCTTAGATAGAGGAATCGAAAAACTGTTTTTT. It translates to CASSLDRGIEKLFF. V is TRBV11-2 and J is TRBJ1-4; the D is unclear. Germline lookup yields CDR1 SGHAT and CDR2 FQNNGV. This CDR3 has 14 residues. The V end lost 0 bases, the J end lost 8 bases, and 10 bases lay between the germline ends.

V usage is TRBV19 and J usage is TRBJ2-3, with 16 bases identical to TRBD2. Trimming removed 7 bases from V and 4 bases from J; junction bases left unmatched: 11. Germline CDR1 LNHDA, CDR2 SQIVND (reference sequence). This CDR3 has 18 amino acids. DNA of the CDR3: TGTGCCAGTACCGTGGGCGGGACTAGCGGGGGGGCCGCAGATACGCAGTATTTT. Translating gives CASTVGGTSGGAADTQYF.

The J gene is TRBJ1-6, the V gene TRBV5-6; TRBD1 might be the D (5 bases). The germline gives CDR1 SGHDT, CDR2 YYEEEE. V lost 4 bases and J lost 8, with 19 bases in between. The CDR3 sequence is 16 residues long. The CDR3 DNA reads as TGTGCCAGCAGCCCACTAAGTGGGACGGGAGATTCACCCCTCCACTTT. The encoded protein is CASSPLSGTGDSPLHF.

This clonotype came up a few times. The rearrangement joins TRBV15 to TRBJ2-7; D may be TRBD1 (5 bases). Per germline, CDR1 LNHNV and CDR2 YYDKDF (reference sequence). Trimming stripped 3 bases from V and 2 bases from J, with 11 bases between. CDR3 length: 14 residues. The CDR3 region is CATSSRQRTYEQYF. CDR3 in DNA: TGTGCCACCAGCAGCAGACAGAGGACCTACGAGCAGTACTTC.

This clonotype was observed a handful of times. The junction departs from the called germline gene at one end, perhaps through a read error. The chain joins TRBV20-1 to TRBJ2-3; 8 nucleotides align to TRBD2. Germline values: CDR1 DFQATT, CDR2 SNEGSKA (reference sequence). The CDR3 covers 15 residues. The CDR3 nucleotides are TGCAGTGCTAGAGACGGGGGGGCCAATACAGATACGCAGTGTTTT. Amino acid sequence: CSARDGGANTDTQCF.

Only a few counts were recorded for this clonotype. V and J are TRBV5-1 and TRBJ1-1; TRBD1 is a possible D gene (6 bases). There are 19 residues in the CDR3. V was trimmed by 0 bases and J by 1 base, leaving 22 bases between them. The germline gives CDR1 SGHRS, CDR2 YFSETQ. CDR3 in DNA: TGCGCCAGCAGCTTGGGGCCTGGGAGGGGGGCTCACGAGAACACTGAAGCTTTCTTT. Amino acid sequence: CASSLGPGRGAHENTEAFF.

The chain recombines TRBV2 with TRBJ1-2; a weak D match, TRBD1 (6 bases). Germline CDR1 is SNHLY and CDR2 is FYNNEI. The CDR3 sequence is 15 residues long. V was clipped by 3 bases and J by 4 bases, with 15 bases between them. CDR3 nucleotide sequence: TGTGCCAGCAGTGAGGGGGGCCGGGGGATCTATGGCTACACCTTC. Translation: CASSEGGRGIYGYTF.

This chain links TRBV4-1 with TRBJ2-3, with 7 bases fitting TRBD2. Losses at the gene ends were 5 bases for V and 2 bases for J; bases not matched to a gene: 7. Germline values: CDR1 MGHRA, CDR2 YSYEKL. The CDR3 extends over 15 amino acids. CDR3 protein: CASSVPGLPTDTQYF. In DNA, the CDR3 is TGCGCCAGCAGCGTGCCGGGACTACCCACAGATACGCAGTATTTT.

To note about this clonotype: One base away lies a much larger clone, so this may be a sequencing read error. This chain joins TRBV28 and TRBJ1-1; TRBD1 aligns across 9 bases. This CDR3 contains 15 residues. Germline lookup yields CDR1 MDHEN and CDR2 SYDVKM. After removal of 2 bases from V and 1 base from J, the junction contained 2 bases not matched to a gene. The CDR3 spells CASSLGGQGNTEAFF. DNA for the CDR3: TGTGCCAGCAGTTTAGGGGGACAGGGGAACACTGAAGCTTTCTTT.

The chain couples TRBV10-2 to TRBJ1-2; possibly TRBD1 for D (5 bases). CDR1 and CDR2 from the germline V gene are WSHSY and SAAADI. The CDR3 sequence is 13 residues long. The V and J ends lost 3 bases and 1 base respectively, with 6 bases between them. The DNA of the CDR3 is TGCGCCAGCAGTGAAGACAGTAACTATGGCTACACCTTC. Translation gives CASSEDSNYGYTF.